The sequence of this T cell receptor (beta chain) was determined in a study of T cell repertoires in cytomegalovirus infection. Study-level background: CMV infection together with matching HLA type was indicated by public TCR beta signatures.

The CDR3 covers 15 residues. Trimming took off 5 bases at V and 4 bases at J, with 17 bases between the two ends. Germline V CDR1 and CDR2: SGHTA, FQGNSA. This clonotype was counted many times. The target antigen is unknown. Study-level findings and limits: Dominant in the ex vivo response were TCR beta clonotypes restricted by HLA-C and specific for CMV. Carriers of CMV plus the relevant HLA were identified by cumulative public TCR beta family frequency.

MiXCR, run by TCRdb on the reads, gives a single entry per CDR3 protein. This sample yields fewer than 550,000 distinct CDR3 sequences, of which 11% are seen a single time; about 9.4% belongs to the top ten. This rearrangement joins TRBV7-2 to TRBJ1-1, with D possibly matching TRBD1 (6 bases). The TCR comes from a human donor in good health (CMV status not recorded). Some clones in this sample may be carry-over from other donors' samples. The sample comprised PBMCs. CDR3 DNA: TGTGCCAGCAGCCAGAACCCAGGGGAGCCCACTGAAGCTTTCTTT. This gives the protein CASSQNPGEPTEAFF.